The source of this TCR beta chain is a study of blood T cell repertoires in COVID-19. Germline-derived CDR1 and CDR2 are SEHNR and FQNEAQ (reference sequence). V lost 4 bases and J lost 6, with 13 bases in between. There are 13 residues in the CDR3. Generated by immunoSEQ multiplex PCR, the TCRdb table keeps only in-frame clones and is missing some. The table has roughly 190,000 clones, approximately 90% seen once. The chain carries TRBV7-9 and TRBJ2-7; a weak D match, TRBD2 (6 bases). The sample consisted of peripheral blood. This sequence originates from a man aged 18 to 30 with active or convalescent COVID-19. The CDR3 nucleotides are TGTGCCAGCAGCTCCCGGAGGGAGGTCGAGCAGTACTTC. This sequence encodes CASSSRREVEQYF.